The next 14 T cell receptor beta chains were all read from a single sample in a study of blood T cells in healthy people across ages. A J-beta primer mix and a sample-barcoded 5' primer were used in a second PCR of about 7 to 11 cycles. From the 5' RACE reads, TCRdb called clonotypes with MiXCR, one entry per CDR3 protein. The data show roughly 800,000 distinct CDR3 sequences, 55% to 70% seen once. Sequencing was carried out using blood. The receptors were gathered from a man aged 25 to 40 in good health.

The chain recombines TRBV28 with TRBJ1-4, with D unclear. The CDR3 has 12 residues. Germline CDR1 is MDHEN and CDR2 is SYDVKM. The V gene lost 8 bases and the J gene lost 7 bases, with 11 bases spanning the gap. The CDR3 coding sequence is TGTGCCAGCGGGCGCTGGGGTGAAAAACTGTTTTTT. Amino acids: CASGRWGEKLFF. The full variable domain, with the rest looked up from reference TRBV28 and TRBJ1-4, is DVKVTQSSRYLVKRTGEKVFLECVQDMDHENMFWYRQDPGLGLRLIYFSYDVKMKEKGDIPEGYSVSREKKERFSLILESASTNQTSMYLCASGRWGEKLFFGSGTQLSVL.

A few counts support this clonotype. V is TRBV4-3 and J is TRBJ1-5; the D gene is possibly TRBD1 (5 bases). CDR1 LGHNA and CDR2 YSLEER come from the germline V gene. The CDR3 covers 14 residues. Between the trimmed V and J ends, which lost 3 bases and 2 bases, there was a span of 8 bases. Here the CDR3 reads CASSQQQGNQPQHF. The CDR3 nucleotides are TGCGCCAGCAGCCAGCAACAGGGCAATCAGCCCCAGCATTTT.

This clonotype was picked up a small number of times. This chain connects TRBV7-9 to TRBJ1-1; maybe TRBD1 (6 bases). The CDR3 has 14 amino acids. Germline loops: CDR1 SEHNR, CDR2 FQNEAQ (reference sequence). The germline V and J ends were trimmed by 4 bases and 6 bases, with 15 bases remaining between them. The CDR3 is CASSSLGGGAEAFF. CDR3 DNA: TGTGCCAGCAGCTCCCTCGGTGGGGGCGCTGAAGCTTTCTTT.

A single count supports this clonotype. This chain uses TRBV5-1 with TRBJ1-1; a possible D gene is TRBD1 (5 bases). This CDR3 has 14 residues. CDR1 and CDR2 from the germline V gene are SGHRS and YFSETQ. Trimming removed 5 bases at V and 1 base at J, with 12 bases between. The CDR3 loop is CASRPGTENTEAFF. CDR3 bases: TGCGCCAGCAGACCCGGGACGGAGAACACTGAAGCTTTCTTT. Filled out from reference TRBV5-1 and TRBJ1-1, the complete variable domain reads KAGVTQTPRYLIKTRGQQVTLSCSPISGHRSVSWYQQTPGQGLQFLFEYFSETQRNKGNFPGRFSGRQFSNSRSEMNVSTLELGDSALYLCASRPGTENTEAFFGQGTRLTVV.

The chain uses TRBV6-5 and TRBJ1-1, with a tentative D call TRBD1 (5 bases). This CDR3 has 15 amino acids. CDR1 and CDR2 from the germline V gene are MNHEY and SVGAGI. V dropped 5 bases and J dropped 2 bases, with 15 bases sitting between them. The CDR3 loop reads CASSQVGAINTEAFF. The CDR3 DNA reads as TGTGCCAGCAGTCAAGTAGGGGCAATCAACACTGAAGCTTTCTTT.

The CDR3 sequence is CASSLDSISYNEQFF. CDR3 bases: TGTGCCAGCAGCCTAGACTCCATCTCCTACAATGAGCAGTTCTTC. The gene calls are TRBV7-2 and TRBJ2-1; D remains ambiguous. The length of the CDR3 is 15 residues. V was clipped by 5 bases and J by 0 bases, with 11 bases between them. Germline lookup yields CDR1 SGHTA and CDR2 FQGNSA.

As DNA, the CDR3 is TGTGCCAGCACCCGCAGACCGGGTTCTGATGAGCAGTTCTTC. It yields the protein CASTRRPGSDEQFF. V gene TRBV2 combines with J gene TRBJ2-1; D unresolved. The CDR3 extends over 14 amino acids. With 7 bases removed from V and 8 bases from J, the gap between germline ends came to 18 bases. Germline values: CDR1 SNHLY, CDR2 FYNNEI.

The chain has TRBV20-1 and TRBJ2-3; D is ambiguous. The CDR3 consists of 15 residues. Germline V gene data show CDR1 as DFQATT and CDR2 as SNEGSKA (reference sequence). V dropped 0 bases and J dropped 2 bases, with 12 bases sitting between them. In DNA, the CDR3 is TGCAGTGCTAGAGATTATCAGAGAACCACAGATACGCAGTATTTT. Translation: CSARDYQRTTDTQYF.

This chain connects TRBV11-2 to TRBJ2-4, with D perhaps TRBD2 (7 bases). The J call is doubtful: the DNA matches TRBJ2-7 better. The CDR3 has 16 residues. Per the germline V gene, CDR1 is SGHAT and CDR2 is FQNNGV. This chain's CDR3 is CASRFHEGGPPYEQYF. Here the CDR3 DNA reads TGTGCCAGCAGATTCCATGAGGGGGGGCCGCCCTACGAGCAGTACTTC.

Concerning this clonotype itself: This may be a read error, as it is one base from a much larger clone. This chain links TRBV28 with TRBJ2-2, with D hard to call. The V gene's germline CDR1 is MDHEN and CDR2 SYDVKM. V lost 1 base and J 3 bases, leaving 15 bases between the germline ends. CDR3 length: 17 residues. In DNA, the CDR3 is TGTGCCAGCAGTTTATCCTCGGACGAAGTGGACACCGGGGAGCTGTTTTTT. Protein product: CASSLSSDEVDTGELFF.

The CDR3 coding sequence is TGTGCCATCTCTCTCGGGGGCGGACCGGGACGCACCTACAATGAGCAGTTCTTC. This translates into CAISLGGGPGRTYNEQFF. The genes are TRBV10-3 and TRBJ2-1; D tentatively reads TRBD1 or TRBD2 (6 bases each). V lost 8 bases, J lost 2 bases, and 25 bases lay in between. CDR1 and CDR2 (germline): ENHRY, SYGVKD. CDR3 length: 18 amino acids.

This clonotype was picked up a small number of times. The chain combines TRBV10-3 with TRBJ2-7, with D unresolved. The CDR3 runs to 15 residues. The V end lost 3 bases, the J end lost 0 bases, and 12 bases lay between the germline ends. CDR1 is ENHRY and CDR2 is SYGVKD in the germline V gene. CDR3 sequence reads: CAISDWAANSYEQYF. The CDR3 region has the DNA TGTGCCATCAGTGATTGGGCAGCGAACTCCTACGAGCAGTACTTC.

V and J are TRBV12-3 or TRBV12-4 and TRBJ1-2; D remains unclear. The CDR3 runs to 13 residues. V dropped 5 bases and J dropped 9 bases, with 16 bases sitting between them. Here the CDR3 reads CASSGQVGASYTF. The CDR3 DNA sequence: TGTGCCAGCAGTGGGCAGGTTGGCGCTAGCTACACCTTC.

CDR3 protein: CASSETGAYEQYF. The CDR3 coding sequence is TGTGCCAGCAGCGAAACGGGGGCGTACGAGCAGTACTTC. The chain combines TRBV6-5 with TRBJ2-7; D may match TRBD1 or TRBD2 (6 bases each). Germline V gene data show CDR1 as MNHEY and CDR2 as SVGAGI. The CDR3 consists of 13 residues. V was shortened by 6 bases and J by 4 bases, with 13 bases between the two germline ends.